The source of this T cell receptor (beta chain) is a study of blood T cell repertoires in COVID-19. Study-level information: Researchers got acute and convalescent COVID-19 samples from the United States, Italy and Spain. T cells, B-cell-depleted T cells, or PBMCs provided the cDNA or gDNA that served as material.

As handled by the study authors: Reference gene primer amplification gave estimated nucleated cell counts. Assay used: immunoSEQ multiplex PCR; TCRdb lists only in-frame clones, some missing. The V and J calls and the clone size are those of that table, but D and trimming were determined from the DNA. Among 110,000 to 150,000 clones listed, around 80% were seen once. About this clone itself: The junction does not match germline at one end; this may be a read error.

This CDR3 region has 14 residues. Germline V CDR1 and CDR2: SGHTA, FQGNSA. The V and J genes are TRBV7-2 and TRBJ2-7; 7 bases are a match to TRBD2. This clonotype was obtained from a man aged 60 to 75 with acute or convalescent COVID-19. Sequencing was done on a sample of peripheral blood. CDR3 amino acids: CASSLAVGAYEQYF. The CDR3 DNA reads TGTGCCAGCAGCCTAGCGGTAGGGGCCTACGAGCAGTACTTC. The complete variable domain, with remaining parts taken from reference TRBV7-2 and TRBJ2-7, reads GAGVSQSPSNKVTEKGKDVELRCDPISGHTALYWYRQSLGQGLEFLIYFQGNSAPDKSGLPSDRFSAERTGGSVSTLTIQRTQQEDSAVYLCASSLAVGAYEQYFGPGTRLTVT.